This T cell receptor beta chain comes out of a study of CD8+ T cells in alopecia areata. The overall study: Treatment ran 6 to 18 months, with 6 months of follow-up afterward.

Looked up from germline, CDR1 is SGHAT and CDR2 is FQNNGV. The V and J ends lost 1 base and 11 bases respectively, with 18 bases between them. This CDR3 comprises 15 residues. Study-level points and caveats: Lesional scalp, notably in alopecia totalis/universalis, had clonality above that of normal scalp.

RNA, once extracted, was reverse transcribed into cDNA for use as the sequencing template. TCRdb's table, derived via immunoSEQ multiplex PCR, lists solely in-frame clones and lacks some. The table shows fewer than 150,000 clones, with approximately 51% occurring only once. The sample's treatment: oral pan-JAK inhibitor, 5-10 mg twice daily. Notes on this clone: What it binds is unknown.

The receptor was derived from a human donor with alopecia areata. The rearrangement uses TRBV11-2 and TRBJ2-1, with a possible D match to TRBD1 (6 bases). The material was CD4+ T cells sorted from blood, obtained at week 24, from a patient treated with tofacitinib. CDR3 in amino acids: CASSLVNRAREKQFF. Here the CDR3 DNA reads TGTGCCAGCAGCTTAGTGAACAGGGCCCGTGAGAAGCAGTTCTTC.